Listed below are T cell receptor beta chains from one sample, sequenced in a study of Ad26.COV2.S vaccination and SARS-CoV-2 variants. Sequencing used immunoSEQ multiplex PCR; TCRdb keeps in-frame clones, though not all of them. The sample has 350,000 to 450,000 clones; about 91% are singletons. The starting material was peripheral blood, obtained after recovery from COVID-19. The receptors were sampled from a human donor who had recovered from COVID-19. CDR3s include the opening cysteine and the closing phenylalanine or tryptophan.

TRBJ2-1 | TRBV19 | CASSIEDREQFF
TRBJ2-1 | TRBV4-3 | CASSQDPGAYNEQFF
TRBJ1-1 | TRBV3-1/TRBV3-2 | CASSQVGATGAEAFF
TRBJ1-5 | TRBV7-9 | CASSGGQGYSNQPQHF
TRBJ2-7 | TRBV7-2 | CASSLDPASYEQYF
TRBJ1-6 | TRBV6-1 | CASSERGQWSPLHF
TRBJ1-4 | TRBV28 | CASSLDRGLTNEKLFF
TRBJ2-3 | TRBV25-1 | CASSTRQAPGDTQYF
TRBJ2-7 | TRBV2 | CASSVSVIKGGYEQYF
TRBJ2-2 | TRBV10-3 | CAISESTSGGKGNTGELFF
TRBJ2-2 | TRBV7-2 | CASSWTGTGELFF
TRBJ2-5 | TRBV19 | CASSIVLGAGPNSKETQYF
TRBJ2-7 | TRBV18 | CASSPVRDYEQYF
TRBJ2-7 | TRBV14 | CASSPQGLGEQYF
TRBJ2-7 | TRBV7-9 | CASSLELWGRSYEQYF
TRBJ2-5 | TRBV5-5 | CASSPWTVQETQYF
TRBJ2-5 | TRBV6-5 | CASSYSSGGHETQYF
TRBJ1-1 | TRBV6-2/TRBV6-3 | CASSWGHAPLNTEAFF
TRBJ1-1 | TRBV9 | CASSVGGGLTEAFF
TRBJ1-3 | TRBV7-8 | CASSLGGSGNTIYF
TRBJ2-5 | TRBV5-1 | CASSFTAGKQETQYF
TRBJ2-1 | TRBV9 | CASSVAWSNYNEQFF
TRBJ1-1 | TRBV11-3 | CASSKNAGTEAFF
TRBJ2-1 | TRBV25-1 | CASSARTYNEQFF
TRBJ2-1 | TRBV5-4 | CASSFGGGGSYNEQFF
TRBJ1-1 | TRBV6-6 | CASSSGANSEAFF
TRBJ1-5 | TRBV2 | CASSEGTLEGNQPQHF
TRBJ2-1 | TRBV5-1 | CASRAVAGERNEQFF
TRBJ2-1 | TRBV21-1 | CASSPEGAGDYNEQFF
TRBJ2-1 | TRBV9 | CASSVALAGGLNEQFF
TRBJ1-5 | TRBV19 | CASSSIQGGNQPQHF
TRBJ2-1 | TRBV7-2 | CASSLAPRGAAQVLQNEQFF
TRBJ1-1 | TRBV7-9 | CASSFDPNTEAFF
TRBJ2-7 | TRBV2 | CAGSWDRGHEQYF
TRBJ2-2 | TRBV19 | CASCARAANTGELFF
TRBJ1-4 | TRBV5-6 | CASSLDGSGEKLFF
TRBJ2-2 | TRBV5-4 | CASSLVDRNTGELFF
TRBJ1-5 | TRBV4-1 | CASSQEYGQPQHF
TRBJ1-2 | TRBV27 | CASGGTGIYGYTF
TRBJ1-5 | TRBV24-1 | CATSDHRDRGRNQPQHF
TRBJ2-1 | TRBV7-2 | CASSLSSAYNEQFF
TRBJ2-6 | TRBV6-1 | CASSERVSGANVLTF
TRBJ2-5 | TRBV5-6 | CASSIGTSGGRTQYF
TRBJ2-7 | TRBV19 | CASSMDSLRSSYEQYF
TRBJ1-2 | TRBV19 | CASSLPLMGRIPSGGGYTF
TRBJ1-1 | TRBV7-9 | CASSLTDTPWTEAFF
TRBJ1-1 | TRBV27 | CASSEKPGPPQTEAFF
TRBJ1-2 | TRBV2 | CASSEKGTGYGYTF
TRBJ1-6 | TRBV2 | CASRETGLNSPLHF
TRBJ1-1 | TRBV5-6 | CASSLLGGSNTEAFF
TRBJ2-1 | TRBV6-6 | CASSYTDRINEQFF
TRBJ2-7 | TRBV9 | CASSVGSGPTYEQYF
TRBJ1-2 | TRBV12-5 | CASGLGGSSGPPLVGYTF
TRBJ2-7 | TRBV18 | CASSNGQGGSFEQYF
TRBJ1-5 | TRBV2 | CASSDRTGDQPQHF
TRBJ1-1 | TRBV27 | CASRDRSWTEAFF
TRBJ2-2 | TRBV6-2/TRBV6-3 | CASSYGPNTGELFF
TRBJ2-2 | TRBV7-9 | CASSSRELFF
TRBJ2-6 | TRBV5-8 | CASSLGQGVSTTGANVLTF